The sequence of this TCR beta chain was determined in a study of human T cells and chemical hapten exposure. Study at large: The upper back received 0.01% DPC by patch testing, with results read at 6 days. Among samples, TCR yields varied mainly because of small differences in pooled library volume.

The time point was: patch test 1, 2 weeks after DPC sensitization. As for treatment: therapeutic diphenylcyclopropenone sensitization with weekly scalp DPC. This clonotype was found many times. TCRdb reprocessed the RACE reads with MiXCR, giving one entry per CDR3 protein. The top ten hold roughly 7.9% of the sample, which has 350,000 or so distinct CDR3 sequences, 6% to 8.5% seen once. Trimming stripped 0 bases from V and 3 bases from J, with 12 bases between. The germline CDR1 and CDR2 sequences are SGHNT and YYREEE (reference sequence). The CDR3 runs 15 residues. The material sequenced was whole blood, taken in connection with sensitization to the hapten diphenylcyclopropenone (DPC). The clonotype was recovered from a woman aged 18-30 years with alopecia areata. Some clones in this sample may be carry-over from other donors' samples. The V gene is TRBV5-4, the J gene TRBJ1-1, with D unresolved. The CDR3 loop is CASSLDNRRDTEAFF. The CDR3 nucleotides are TGTGCCAGCAGCTTGGATAATCGAAGAGACACTGAAGCTTTCTTT.